This paragraph covers one TCR beta chain sequence. These data come from a study of resident and recirculating memory T cells in vitiligo. Turning to the study itself: Each patient gave two lesional and two nonlesional epidermal shave biopsies, plus PBMCs.

Sequenced by immunoSEQ multiplex PCR; TCRdb stores in-frame clones only, minus some. The table has 72,000 or so clones, roughly nine tenths seen once. The length of the CDR3 is 19 residues. CDR1 MDHEN and CDR2 SYDVKM come from the germline V gene. V was clipped by 6 bases and J by 5 bases; unmatched bases: 22. J is TRBJ1-5 and V is TRBV28, with 7 bases lining up with TRBD1. The sequenced sample was blood. The TCR was taken from a male donor with vitiligo. The CDR3 DNA reads as TGTGCCAGCAGCTTCCGCAGGGGGTTATCCGGACAGTGGCATCAGCCCCAGCATTTT. This codes for CASSFRRGLSGQWHQPQHF.